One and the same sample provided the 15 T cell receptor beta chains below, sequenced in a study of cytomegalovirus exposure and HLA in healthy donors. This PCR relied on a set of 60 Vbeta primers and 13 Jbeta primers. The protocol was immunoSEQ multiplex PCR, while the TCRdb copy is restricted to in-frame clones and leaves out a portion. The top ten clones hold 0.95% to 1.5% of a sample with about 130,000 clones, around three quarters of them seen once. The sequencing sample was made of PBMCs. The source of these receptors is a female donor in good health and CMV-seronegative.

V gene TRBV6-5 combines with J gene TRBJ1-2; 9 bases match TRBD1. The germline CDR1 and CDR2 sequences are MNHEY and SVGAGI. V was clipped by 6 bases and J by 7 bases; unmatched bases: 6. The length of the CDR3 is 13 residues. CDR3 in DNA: TGTGCCAGCAGCCAGGACAGGGGTGCTGGCTACACCTTC. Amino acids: CASSQDRGAGYTF.

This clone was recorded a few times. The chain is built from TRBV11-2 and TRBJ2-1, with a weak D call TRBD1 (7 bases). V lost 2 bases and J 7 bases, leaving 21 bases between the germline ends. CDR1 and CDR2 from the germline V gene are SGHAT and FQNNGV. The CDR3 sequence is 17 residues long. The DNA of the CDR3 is TGTGCCAGCAGCTTAAACCCCGGGGGCCTCAGGGGGAATGAGCAGTTCTTC. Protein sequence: CASSLNPGGLRGNEQFF.

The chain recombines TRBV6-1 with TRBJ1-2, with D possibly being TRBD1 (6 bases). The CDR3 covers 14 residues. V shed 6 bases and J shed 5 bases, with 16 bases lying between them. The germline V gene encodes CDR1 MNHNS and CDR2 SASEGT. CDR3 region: CASSLTGTPYGYTF. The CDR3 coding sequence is TGTGCCAGCAGCCTTACCGGGACACCATATGGCTACACCTTC.

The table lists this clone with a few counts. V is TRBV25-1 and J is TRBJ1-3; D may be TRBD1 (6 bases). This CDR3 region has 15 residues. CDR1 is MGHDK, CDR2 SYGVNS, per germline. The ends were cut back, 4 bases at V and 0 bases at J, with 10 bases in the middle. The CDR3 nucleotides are TGTGCCAGCAGTGTAGGACAGAGCTCTGGAAACACCATATATTTT. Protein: CASSVGQSSGNTIYF.

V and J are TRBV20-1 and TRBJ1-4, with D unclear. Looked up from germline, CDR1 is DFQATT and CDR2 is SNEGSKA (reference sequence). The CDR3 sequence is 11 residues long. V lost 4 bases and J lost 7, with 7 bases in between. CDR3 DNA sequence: TGCAGTGCTACCTCAGGTGAAAAACTGTTTTTT. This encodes CSATSGEKLFF.

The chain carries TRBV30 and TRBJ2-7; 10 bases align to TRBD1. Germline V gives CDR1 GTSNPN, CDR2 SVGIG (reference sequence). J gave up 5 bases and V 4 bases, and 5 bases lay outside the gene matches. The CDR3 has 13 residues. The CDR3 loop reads CAWNRDRGDEQYF. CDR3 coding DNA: TGTGCCTGGAACCGGGACAGGGGCGACGAGCAGTACTTC.

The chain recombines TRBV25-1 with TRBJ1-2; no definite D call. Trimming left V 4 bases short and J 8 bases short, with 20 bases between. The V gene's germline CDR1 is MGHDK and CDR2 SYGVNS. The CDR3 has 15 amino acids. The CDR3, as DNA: TGTGCCAGCAGTGGGGTTCAGGCGTACATCGGCGGCTACACCTTC. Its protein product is CASSGVQAYIGGYTF.

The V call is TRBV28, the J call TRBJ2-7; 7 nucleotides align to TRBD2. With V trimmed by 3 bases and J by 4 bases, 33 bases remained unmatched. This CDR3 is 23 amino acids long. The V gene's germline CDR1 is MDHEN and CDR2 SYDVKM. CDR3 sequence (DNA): TGTGCCAGCAGTTTCTCTCGCGGGAGTTCGCGCCGATCCACGTGGTGGGGGAGTTACGAGCAGTACTTC. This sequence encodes CASSFSRGSSRRSTWWGSYEQYF.

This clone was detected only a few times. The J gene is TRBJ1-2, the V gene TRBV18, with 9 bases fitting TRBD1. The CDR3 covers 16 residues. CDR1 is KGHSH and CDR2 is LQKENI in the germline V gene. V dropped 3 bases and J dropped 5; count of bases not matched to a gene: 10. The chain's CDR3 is CASSPPGTGKIYGYTF. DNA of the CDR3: TGTGCCAGCTCACCCCCTGGGACAGGGAAAATTTATGGCTACACCTTC.

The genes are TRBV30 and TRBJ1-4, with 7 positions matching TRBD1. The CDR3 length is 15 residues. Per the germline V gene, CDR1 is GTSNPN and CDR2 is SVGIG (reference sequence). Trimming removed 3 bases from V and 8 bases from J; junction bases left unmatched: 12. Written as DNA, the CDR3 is TGTGCCTGGAGCCCCCCCGACAGGGTTGGGGAAAAACTGTTTTTT. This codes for CAWSPPDRVGEKLFF.

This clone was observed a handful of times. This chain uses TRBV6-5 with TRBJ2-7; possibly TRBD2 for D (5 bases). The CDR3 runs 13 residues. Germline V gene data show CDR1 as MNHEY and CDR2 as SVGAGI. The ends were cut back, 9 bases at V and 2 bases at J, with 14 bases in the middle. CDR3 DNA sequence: TGTGCCAGTATAGCTACCGGGGCCTACGAGCAGTACTTC. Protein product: CASIATGAYEQYF.

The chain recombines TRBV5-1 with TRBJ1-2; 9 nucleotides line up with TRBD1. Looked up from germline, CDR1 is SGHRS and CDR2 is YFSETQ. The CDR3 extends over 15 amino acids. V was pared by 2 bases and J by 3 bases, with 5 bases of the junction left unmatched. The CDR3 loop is CASSLGTGLYYGYTF. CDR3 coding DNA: TGCGCCAGCAGCTTAGGGACAGGGCTCTACTATGGCTACACCTTC.

CDR3 sequence: CAVRLAGVDRADTQYF. CDR3 nucleotide sequence: TGTGCCGTCAGACTAGCGGGAGTAGATAGGGCAGATACGCAGTATTTT. The chain recombines TRBV11-1 with TRBJ2-3; 12 bases are shared with TRBD2. CDR3 length: 16 amino acids. Germline V gene lookup returns CDR1 SGHAT and CDR2 FQDESV (reference sequence). V lost 11 bases and J lost 4; bases outside the gene matches: 13.

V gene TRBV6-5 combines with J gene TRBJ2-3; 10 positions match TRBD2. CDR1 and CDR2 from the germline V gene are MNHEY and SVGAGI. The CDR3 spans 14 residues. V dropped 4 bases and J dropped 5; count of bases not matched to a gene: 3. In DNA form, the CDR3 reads TGTGCCAGCAGTTTAGCGGGGGGCAAAGATACGCAGTATTTT. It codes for CASSLAGGKDTQYF.

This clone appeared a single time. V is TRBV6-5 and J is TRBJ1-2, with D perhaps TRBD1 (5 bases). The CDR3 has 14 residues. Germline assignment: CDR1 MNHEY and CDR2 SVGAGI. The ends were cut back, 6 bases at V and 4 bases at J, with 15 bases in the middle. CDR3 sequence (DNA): TGTGCCAGCAGAAACGACAGAGGCCCCTATGGCTACACCTTC. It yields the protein CASRNDRGPYGYTF.